What follows are 14 T cell receptor beta chains derived from one specimen sequenced in a study of siplizumab effects on memory and regulatory T cells. Here immunoSEQ multiplex PCR was the method, and the copy in TCRdb shows in-frame clones only, minus some. Of 99,000 or so clones listed, about 93% are singletons. The sample consisted of non-Treg CD4+ T cells sorted from blood. The receptors stem from a human donor in good health.

This rearrangement joins TRBV7-2 to TRBJ2-3; D may be TRBD2 (6 bases). Between the trimmed V and J ends, which lost 4 bases and 6 bases, there was a span of 14 bases. CDR1 and CDR2 from the germline V gene are SGHTA and FQGNSA. The CDR3 contains 14 residues. The CDR3 sequence is CASSWGLSGDTQYF. The CDR3 nucleotides are TGTGCCAGCAGCTGGGGACTGTCCGGGGATACGCAGTATTTT.

The V and J genes are TRBV5-1 and TRBJ2-3; TRBD1 matches 9 bases. This CDR3 comprises 16 residues. Trimming cost V 4 bases and J 3 bases; bases outside gene matches: 9. Germline-derived CDR1 and CDR2 are SGHRS and YFSETQ. The CDR3 is CASSRRGQGLTDTQYF. The CDR3 DNA follows: TGCGCCAGCAGCCGTCGAGGACAGGGGTTAACAGATACGCAGTATTTT.

The chain couples TRBV7-9 to TRBJ2-5, with D maybe TRBD2 (5 bases). This CDR3 region has 14 residues. CDR1 SEHNR and CDR2 FQNEAQ come from the germline V gene (reference sequence). With 4 bases removed from V and 2 bases from J, the gap between germline ends came to 11 bases. The CDR3 DNA is TGTGCCAGCAGCTCCGACTACGGACAAGAGACCCAGTACTTC. Its translation is CASSSDYGQETQYF.

The chain employs TRBV30 and TRBJ2-7; no clear D gene. CDR3 length: 17 residues. The V end was cut by 1 base, the J end by 3 bases, with 22 bases between. Germline V CDR1 and CDR2: GTSNPN, SVGIG (reference sequence). CDR3 amino acids: CAWSGQLDWPRNYEQYF. As DNA, the CDR3 is TGTGCCTGGAGTGGCCAGCTCGATTGGCCCAGAAACTACGAGCAGTACTTC.

The chain carries TRBV5-1 and TRBJ2-3; D call uncertain. CDR3 size: 14 residues. CDR1 and CDR2 from the germline V gene are SGHRS and YFSETQ. The ends were cut back, 2 bases at V and 0 bases at J, with 7 bases in the middle. The CDR3 DNA sequence: TGCGCCAGCAGCTTAACGGAGAGCACAGATACGCAGTATTTT. This encodes CASSLTESTDTQYF.

The chain couples TRBV7-9 to TRBJ2-1, with D uncertain. The germline gives CDR1 SEHNR, CDR2 FQNEAQ (reference sequence). The length of the CDR3 is 13 residues. With 3 bases removed from V and 4 bases from J, the gap between germline ends came to 7 bases. The CDR3 reads CASSFSGYNEQFF. The CDR3 DNA reads as TGTGCCAGCAGCTTTTCCGGGTACAATGAGCAGTTCTTC.

This chain links TRBV25-1 with TRBJ2-1, with D perhaps matching TRBD1 (5 bases). V lost 2 bases, J lost 10 bases, and 9 bases lay in between. CDR1 MGHDK and CDR2 SYGVNS come from the germline V gene. The CDR3 is 12 amino acids. This CDR3 is CASSEGAREQFF. The CDR3 DNA follows: TGTGCCAGCAGTGAAGGGGCAAGGGAGCAGTTCTTC. Complete variable domain (other parts from reference TRBV25-1 and TRBJ2-1): EADIYQTPRYLVIGTGKKITLECSQTMGHDKMYWYQQDPGMELHLIHYSYGVNSTEKGDLSSESTVSRIRTEHFPLTLESARPSHTSQYLCASSEGAREQFFGPGTRLTVL.

This chain uses TRBV21-1 with TRBJ2-7; TRBD2 reflects the table's D call only, with no check against the DNA. TRBV21-1 is annotated as a pseudogene. The CDR3 totals 17 residues. CDR3 nucleotides: TGTGCCAGCAGCAGCAACGCTCGGCTAGCGGGTTACTACGAGCAGTACTTC. Amino acids: CASSSNARLAGYYEQYF.

The chain combines TRBV19 with TRBJ2-1; 12 bases fit TRBD2. CDR3 size: 16 residues. Germline values: CDR1 LNHDA, CDR2 SQIVND (reference sequence). V shed 7 bases and J 6 bases; nucleotides not matched to a gene: 10. CDR3 nucleotide sequence: TGTGCCAGTAACCAGCGTCGACTAGCGGGAGCCAATGAGCAGTTCTTC. It codes for CASNQRRLAGANEQFF.

This clone was recorded only once. The chain joins TRBV19 to TRBJ2-2, with D possibly called TRBD1 or TRBD2 (5 bases each). The CDR3 spans 14 residues. Germline V gene lookup returns CDR1 LNHDA and CDR2 SQIVND (reference sequence). V lost 9 bases, J lost 4 bases, and 15 bases lay in between. CDR3 amino acids: CASRREGLTGELFF. The CDR3 nucleotides read TGTGCCAGCAGACGAGAGGGGCTCACCGGGGAGCTGTTTTTT.

The chain carries TRBV5-4 and TRBJ2-5, with 7 bases fitting TRBD1. Per the germline V gene, CDR1 is SGHNT and CDR2 is YYREEE (reference sequence). The V and J ends lost 4 bases and 7 bases, in that order; junction bases with no gene match: 7. This CDR3 spans 13 amino acids. The CDR3 nucleotides read TGTGCCAGCAGCCCGGACAGGTTCGGGACCCAGTACTTC. Residues: CASSPDRFGTQYF.

The V and J genes are TRBV15 and TRBJ2-7, with D hard to call. Germline V gene lookup returns CDR1 LNHNV and CDR2 YYDKDF (reference sequence). Trimming took off 0 bases at V and 3 bases at J, with 6 bases between the two ends. This CDR3 spans 13 amino acids. As DNA, the CDR3 is TGTGCCACCAGCAGAGAGGCGTACTACGAGCAGTACTTC. This gives the protein CATSREAYYEQYF.

V is TRBV6-1 and J is TRBJ2-7; no clear D. Germline V gene lookup returns CDR1 MNHNS and CDR2 SASEGT. V gave up 1 base and J gave up 5 bases, with 15 bases separating them. CDR3 length: 15 residues. Here the CDR3 reads CASSEERFPIHEQYF. In DNA, the CDR3 is TGTGCCAGCAGTGAAGAGCGCTTCCCCATCCACGAGCAGTACTTC.

The chain combines TRBV14 with TRBJ1-5, with D maybe TRBD1 (5 bases). The germline gives CDR1 SGHDN, CDR2 FVKESK. The CDR3 spans 13 residues. The V gene lost 3 bases and the J gene lost 5 bases, with 8 bases spanning the gap. Written as DNA, the CDR3 is TGTGCCAGCAGCCAGGGACCCTATCAGCCCCAGCATTTT. It codes for CASSQGPYQPQHF.